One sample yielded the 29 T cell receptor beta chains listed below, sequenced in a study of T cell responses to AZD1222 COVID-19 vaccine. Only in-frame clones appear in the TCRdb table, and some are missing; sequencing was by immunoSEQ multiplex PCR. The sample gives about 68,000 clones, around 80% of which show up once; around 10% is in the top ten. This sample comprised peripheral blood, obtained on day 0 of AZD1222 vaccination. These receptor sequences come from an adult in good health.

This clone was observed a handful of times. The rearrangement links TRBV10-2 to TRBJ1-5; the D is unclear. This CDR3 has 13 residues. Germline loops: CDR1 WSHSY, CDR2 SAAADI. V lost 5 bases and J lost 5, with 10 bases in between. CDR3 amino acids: CASSLSRDQPQHF. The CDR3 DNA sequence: TGCGCCAGCAGTCTTTCAAGAGATCAGCCCCAGCATTTT.

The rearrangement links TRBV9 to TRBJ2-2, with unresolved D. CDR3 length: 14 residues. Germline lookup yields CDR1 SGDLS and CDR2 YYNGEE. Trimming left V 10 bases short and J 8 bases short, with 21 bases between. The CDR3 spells CAAPDRSHRGELFF. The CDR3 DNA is TGTGCCGCCCCAGATCGTAGTCACCGGGGGGAGCTGTTTTTT.

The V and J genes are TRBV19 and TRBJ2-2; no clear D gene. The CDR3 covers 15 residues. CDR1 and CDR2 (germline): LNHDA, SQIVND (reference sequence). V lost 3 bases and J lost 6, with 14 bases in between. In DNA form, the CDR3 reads TGTGCCAGTAGTATGGGGTTCAGAGGTCCCGGGGAGCTGTTTTTT. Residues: CASSMGFRGPGELFF.

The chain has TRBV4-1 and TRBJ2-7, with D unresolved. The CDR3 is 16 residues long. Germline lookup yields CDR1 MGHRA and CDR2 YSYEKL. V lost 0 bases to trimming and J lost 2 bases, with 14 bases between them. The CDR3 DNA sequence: TGCGCCAGCAGCCAAGATGGGCAGGCTTTTACCTACGAGCAGTACTTC. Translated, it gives CASSQDGQAFTYEQYF.

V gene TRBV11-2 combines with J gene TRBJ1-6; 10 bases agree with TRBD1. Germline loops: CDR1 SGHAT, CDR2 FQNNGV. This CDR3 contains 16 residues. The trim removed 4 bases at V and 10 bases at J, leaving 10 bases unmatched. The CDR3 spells CASSSSDRGQKSPLHF. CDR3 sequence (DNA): TGTGCCAGCAGCTCATCAGACAGGGGGCAGAAGTCACCCCTCCACTTT. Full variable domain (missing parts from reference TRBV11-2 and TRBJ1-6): EAGVAQSPRYKIIEKRQSVAFWCNPISGHATLYWYQQILGQGPKLLIQFQNNGVVDDSQLPKDRFSAERLKGVDSTLKIQPAKLEDSAVYLCASSSSDRGQKSPLHFGNGTRLTVT.

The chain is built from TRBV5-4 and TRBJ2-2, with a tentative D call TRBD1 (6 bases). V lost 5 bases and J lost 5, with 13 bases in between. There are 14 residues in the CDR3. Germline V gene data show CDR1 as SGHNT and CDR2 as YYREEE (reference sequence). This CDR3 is CASRKQGNTGELFF. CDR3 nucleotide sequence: TGTGCCAGCAGAAAACAGGGAAATACCGGGGAGCTGTTTTTT.

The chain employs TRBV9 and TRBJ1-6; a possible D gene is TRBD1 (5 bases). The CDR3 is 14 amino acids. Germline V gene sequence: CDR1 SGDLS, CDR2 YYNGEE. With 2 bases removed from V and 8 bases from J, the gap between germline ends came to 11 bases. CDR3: CASSVMTDDSPLHF. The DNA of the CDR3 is TGTGCCAGCAGCGTGATGACAGATGATTCACCCCTCCACTTT.

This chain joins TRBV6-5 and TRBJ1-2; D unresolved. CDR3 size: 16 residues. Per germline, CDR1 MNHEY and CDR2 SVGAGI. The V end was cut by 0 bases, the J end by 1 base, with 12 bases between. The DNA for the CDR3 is TGTGCCAGCAGTTACTCCTTGGCAGCCCTTAACTATGGCTACACCTTC. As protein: CASSYSLAALNYGYTF.

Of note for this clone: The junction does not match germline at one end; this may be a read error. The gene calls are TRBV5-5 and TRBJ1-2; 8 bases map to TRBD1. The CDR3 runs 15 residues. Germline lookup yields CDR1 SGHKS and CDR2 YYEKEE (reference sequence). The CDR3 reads CASSSGYQGADGYIF. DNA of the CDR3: TGTGCCAGCAGCTCCGGATATCAGGGGGCGGATGGCTACATCTTC.

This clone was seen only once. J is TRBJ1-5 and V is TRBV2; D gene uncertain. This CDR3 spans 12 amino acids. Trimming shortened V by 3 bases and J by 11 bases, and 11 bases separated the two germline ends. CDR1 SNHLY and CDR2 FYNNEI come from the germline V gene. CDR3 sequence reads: CASSDEGEAQHF. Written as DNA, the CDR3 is TGTGCCAGCAGTGATGAGGGTGAGGCCCAGCATTTT.

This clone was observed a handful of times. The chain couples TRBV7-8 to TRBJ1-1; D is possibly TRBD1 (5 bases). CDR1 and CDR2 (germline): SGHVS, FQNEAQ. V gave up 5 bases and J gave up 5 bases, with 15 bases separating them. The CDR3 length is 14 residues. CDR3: CASSPQGRWTEAFF. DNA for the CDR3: TGTGCCAGCAGCCCCCAGGGAAGATGGACTGAAGCTTTCTTT.

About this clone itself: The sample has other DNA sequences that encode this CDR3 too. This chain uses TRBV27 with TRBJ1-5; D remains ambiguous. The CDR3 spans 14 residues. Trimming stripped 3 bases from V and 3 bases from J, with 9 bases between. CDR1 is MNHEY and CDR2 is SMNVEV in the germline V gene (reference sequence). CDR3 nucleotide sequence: TGTGCCAGCAGTTTGAGTGGTTTCAATCAGCCCCAGCATTTT. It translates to CASSLSGFNQPQHF.

The CDR3 loop is CASSIRDSYGYTF. The DNA for the CDR3 is TGTGCCAGTAGTATAAGGGACAGCTATGGCTACACCTTC. The chain couples TRBV19 to TRBJ1-2; TRBD1 matches 7 bases. The length of the CDR3 is 13 residues. Germline V CDR1 and CDR2: LNHDA, SQIVND (reference sequence). V shed 2 bases and J 4 bases; nucleotides not matched to a gene: 1. Looking up the rest from reference TRBV19 and TRBJ1-2 gives the full variable domain: DGGITQSPKYLFRKEGQNVTLSCEQNLNHDAMYWYRQDPGQGLRLIYYSQIVNDFQKGDIAEGYSVSREKKESFPLTVTSAQKNPTAFYLCASSIRDSYGYTFGSGTRLTVV.

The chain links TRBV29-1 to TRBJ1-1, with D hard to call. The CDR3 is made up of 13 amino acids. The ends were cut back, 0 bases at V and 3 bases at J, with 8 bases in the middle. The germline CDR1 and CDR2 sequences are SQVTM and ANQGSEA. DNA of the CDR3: TGCAGCGTTGAAGAGGCAGAGTACACTGAAGCTTTCTTT. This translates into CSVEEAEYTEAFF.

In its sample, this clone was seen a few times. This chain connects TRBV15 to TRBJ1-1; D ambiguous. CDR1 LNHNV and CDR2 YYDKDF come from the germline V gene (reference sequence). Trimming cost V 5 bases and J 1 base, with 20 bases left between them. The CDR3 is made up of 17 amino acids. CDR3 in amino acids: CATSSKIPGNWNTEAFF. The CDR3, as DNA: TGTGCCACCAGCTCCAAAATACCGGGAAACTGGAACACTGAAGCTTTCTTT.

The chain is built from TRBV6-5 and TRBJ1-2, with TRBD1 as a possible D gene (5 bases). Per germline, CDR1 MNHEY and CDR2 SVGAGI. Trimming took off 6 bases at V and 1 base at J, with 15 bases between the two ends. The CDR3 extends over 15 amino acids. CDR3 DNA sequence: TGTGCCAGCAGCCAGGGACGGTCCTTTAACTATGGCTACACCTTC. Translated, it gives CASSQGRSFNYGYTF.

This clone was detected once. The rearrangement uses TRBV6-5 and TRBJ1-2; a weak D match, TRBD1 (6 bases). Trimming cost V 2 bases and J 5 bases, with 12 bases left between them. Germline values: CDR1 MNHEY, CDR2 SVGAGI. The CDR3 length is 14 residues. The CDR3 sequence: CASSYLGQGYGYTF. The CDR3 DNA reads TGTGCCAGCAGTTACCTCGGCCAGGGGTATGGCTACACCTTC.

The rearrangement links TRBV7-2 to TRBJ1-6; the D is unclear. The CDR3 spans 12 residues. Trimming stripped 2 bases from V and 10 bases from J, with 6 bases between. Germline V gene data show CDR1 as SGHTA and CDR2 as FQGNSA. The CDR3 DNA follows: TGTGCCAGCAGCTTATTCGGGTCACCCCTCCACTTT. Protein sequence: CASSLFGSPLHF.

The CDR3, as DNA: TGTGCCAGCAGCGCAGGGAATACCGGGGAGCTGTTTTTT. Translation: CASSAGNTGELFF. The gene calls are TRBV25-1 and TRBJ2-2, with D possibly being TRBD1 (5 bases). The CDR3 totals 13 residues. V dropped 6 bases and J dropped 5 bases, with 10 bases sitting between them. CDR1 MGHDK and CDR2 SYGVNS come from the germline V gene.

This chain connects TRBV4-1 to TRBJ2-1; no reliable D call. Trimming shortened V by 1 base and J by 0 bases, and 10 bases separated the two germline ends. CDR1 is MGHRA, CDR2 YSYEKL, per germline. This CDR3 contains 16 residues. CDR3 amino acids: CASSQASGSSYNEQFF. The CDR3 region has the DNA TGCGCCAGCAGCCAAGCGTCCGGCAGCTCCTACAATGAGCAGTTCTTC.

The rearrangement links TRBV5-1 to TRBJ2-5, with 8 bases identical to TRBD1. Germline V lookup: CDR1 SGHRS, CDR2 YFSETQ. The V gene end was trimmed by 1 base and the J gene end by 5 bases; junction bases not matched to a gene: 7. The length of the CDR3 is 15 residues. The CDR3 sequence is CASSLSTGGWETQYF. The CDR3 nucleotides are TGCGCCAGCAGCTTGAGTACAGGGGGTTGGGAGACCCAGTACTTC.

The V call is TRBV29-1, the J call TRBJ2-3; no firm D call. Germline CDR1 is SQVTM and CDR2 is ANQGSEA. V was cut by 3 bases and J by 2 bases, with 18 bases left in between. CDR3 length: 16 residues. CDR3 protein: CSVDSPGLRPTDTQYF. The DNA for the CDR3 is TGCAGCGTTGACTCTCCTGGCCTCAGGCCCACAGATACGCAGTATTTT.

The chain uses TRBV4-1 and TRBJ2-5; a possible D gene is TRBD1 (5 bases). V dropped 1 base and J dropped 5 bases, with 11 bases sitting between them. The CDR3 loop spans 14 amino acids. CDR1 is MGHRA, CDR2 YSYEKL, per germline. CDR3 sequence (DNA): TGCGCCAGCAGCCAAGGCCCAGGGCGGGAGACCCAGTACTTC. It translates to CASSQGPGRETQYF.

CDR3 in DNA: TGTGCCAGCAGTCACAGGGCTATAGGATTCGCAACTAATGAAAAACTGTTTTTT. It translates to CASSHRAIGFATNEKLFF. The chain recombines TRBV6-6 with TRBJ1-4; perhaps TRBD1 as D (6 bases). The germline V and J ends were trimmed by 5 bases and 0 bases, with 19 bases remaining between them. The CDR3 extends over 18 amino acids. The V gene's germline CDR1 is MNHNY and CDR2 SVGAGI (reference sequence).

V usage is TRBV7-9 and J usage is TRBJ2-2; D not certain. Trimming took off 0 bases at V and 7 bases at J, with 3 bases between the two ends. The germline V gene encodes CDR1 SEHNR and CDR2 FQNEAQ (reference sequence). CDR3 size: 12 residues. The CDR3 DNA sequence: TGTGCCAGCAGCTTAGCGTACGGGGAGCTGTTTTTT. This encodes CASSLAYGELFF.

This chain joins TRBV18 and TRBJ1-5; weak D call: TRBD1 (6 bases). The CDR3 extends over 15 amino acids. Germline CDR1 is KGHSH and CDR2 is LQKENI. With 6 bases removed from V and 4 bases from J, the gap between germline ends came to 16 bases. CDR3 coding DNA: TGTGCCAGCTCTGAGCCGGGACAAAAGAATCAGCCCCAGCATTTT. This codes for CASSEPGQKNQPQHF.

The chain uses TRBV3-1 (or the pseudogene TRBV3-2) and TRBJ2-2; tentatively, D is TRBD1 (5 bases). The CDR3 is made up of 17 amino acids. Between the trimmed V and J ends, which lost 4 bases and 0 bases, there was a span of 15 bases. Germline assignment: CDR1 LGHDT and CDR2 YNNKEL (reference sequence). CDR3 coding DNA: TGTGCCAGCAGCCGCTACCAGGGCCTCGCGAACACCGGGGAGCTGTTTTTT. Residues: CASSRYQGLANTGELFF.

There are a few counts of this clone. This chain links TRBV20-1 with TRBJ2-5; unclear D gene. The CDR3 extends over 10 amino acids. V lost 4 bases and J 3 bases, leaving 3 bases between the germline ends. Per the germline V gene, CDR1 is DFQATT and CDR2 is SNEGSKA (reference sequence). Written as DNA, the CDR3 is TGCAGTGCTATGAAAGAGACCCAGTACTTC. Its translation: CSAMKETQYF.

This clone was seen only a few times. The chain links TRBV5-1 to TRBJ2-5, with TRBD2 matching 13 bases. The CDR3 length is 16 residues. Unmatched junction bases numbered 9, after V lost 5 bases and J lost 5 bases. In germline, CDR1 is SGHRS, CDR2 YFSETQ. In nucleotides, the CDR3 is TGCGCCAGCAGTTCGACTAGCGGGGGGTCTGGGGAGACCCAGTACTTC. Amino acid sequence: CASSSTSGGSGETQYF.